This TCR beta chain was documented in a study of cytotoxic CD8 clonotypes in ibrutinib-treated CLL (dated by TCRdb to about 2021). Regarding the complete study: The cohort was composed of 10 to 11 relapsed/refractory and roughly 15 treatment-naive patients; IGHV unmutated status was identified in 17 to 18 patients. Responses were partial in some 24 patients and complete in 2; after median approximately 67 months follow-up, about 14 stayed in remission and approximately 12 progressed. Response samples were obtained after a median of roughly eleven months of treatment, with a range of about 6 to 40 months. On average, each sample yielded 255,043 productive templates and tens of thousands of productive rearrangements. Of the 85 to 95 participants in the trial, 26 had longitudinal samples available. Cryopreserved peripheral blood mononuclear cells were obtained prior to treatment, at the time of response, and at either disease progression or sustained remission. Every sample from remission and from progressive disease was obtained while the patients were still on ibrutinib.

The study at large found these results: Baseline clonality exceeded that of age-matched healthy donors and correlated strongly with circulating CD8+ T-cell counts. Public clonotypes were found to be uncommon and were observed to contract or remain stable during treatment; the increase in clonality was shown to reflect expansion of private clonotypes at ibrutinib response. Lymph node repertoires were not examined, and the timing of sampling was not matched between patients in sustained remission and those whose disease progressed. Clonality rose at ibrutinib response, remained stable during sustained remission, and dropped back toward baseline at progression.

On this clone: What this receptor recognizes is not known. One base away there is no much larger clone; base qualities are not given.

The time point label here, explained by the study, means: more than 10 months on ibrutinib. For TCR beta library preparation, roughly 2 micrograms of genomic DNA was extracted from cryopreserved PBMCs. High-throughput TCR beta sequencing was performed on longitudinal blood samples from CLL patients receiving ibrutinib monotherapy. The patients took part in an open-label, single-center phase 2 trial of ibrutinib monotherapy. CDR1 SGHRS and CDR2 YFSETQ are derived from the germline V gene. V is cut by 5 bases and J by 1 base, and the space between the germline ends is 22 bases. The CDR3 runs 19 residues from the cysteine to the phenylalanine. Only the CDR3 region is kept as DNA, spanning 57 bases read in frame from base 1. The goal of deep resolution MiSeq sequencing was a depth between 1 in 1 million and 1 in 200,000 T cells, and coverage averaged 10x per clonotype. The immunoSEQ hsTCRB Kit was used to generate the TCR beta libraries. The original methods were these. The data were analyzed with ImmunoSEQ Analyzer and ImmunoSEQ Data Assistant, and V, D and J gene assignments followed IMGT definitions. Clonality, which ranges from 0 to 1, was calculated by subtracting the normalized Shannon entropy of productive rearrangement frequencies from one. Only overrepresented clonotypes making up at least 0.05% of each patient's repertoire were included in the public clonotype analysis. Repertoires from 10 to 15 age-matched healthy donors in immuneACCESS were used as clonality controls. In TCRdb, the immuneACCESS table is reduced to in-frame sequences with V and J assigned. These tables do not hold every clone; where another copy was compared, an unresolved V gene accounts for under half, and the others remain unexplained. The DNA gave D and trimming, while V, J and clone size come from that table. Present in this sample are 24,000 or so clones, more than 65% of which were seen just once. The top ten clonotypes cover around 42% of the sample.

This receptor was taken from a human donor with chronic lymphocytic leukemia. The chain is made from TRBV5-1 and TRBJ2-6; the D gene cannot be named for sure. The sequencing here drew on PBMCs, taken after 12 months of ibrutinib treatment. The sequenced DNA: TGCGCCAGCAGTTTCGATTCCCTATCCGGGCTGTCTGGGGCCAACGTCCTGACTTTC. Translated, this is CASSFDSLSGLSGANVLTF.